The 20 T cell receptor beta chains in this list originate from one sample, sequenced in a study of blood T cell repertoires in COVID-19. Sequencing used immunoSEQ multiplex PCR; TCRdb keeps in-frame clones, though not all of them. The table includes 250,000 or so clones, approximately 80% detected once. The sample comprised PBMCs or T cells enriched from blood (not recorded which). These receptors all stem from a man aged 55 to 70 who had recovered from COVID-19.

J is TRBJ2-4 and V is TRBV5-1; D possibly corresponds to TRBD1 (6 bases). This CDR3 comprises 14 residues. V lost 4 bases, J lost 8 bases, and 16 bases lay in between. Germline V gene data show CDR1 as SGHRS and CDR2 as YFSETQ. DNA of the CDR3: TGCGCCAGCAGCACTACGCCAGGGGTGGACATTCAGTACTTC. Protein: CASSTTPGVDIQYF.

CDR3 nucleotide sequence: TGTGCCAGCAGTCCGGTAGCGGGGGGGCGGCGAAATGAGCAGTTCTTC. Its translation: CASSPVAGGRRNEQFF. This chain joins TRBV28 and TRBJ2-1; 11 nucleotides align to TRBD2. The trim removed 5 bases at V and 7 bases at J, leaving 10 bases unmatched. There are 16 residues in the CDR3. Germline loops: CDR1 MDHEN, CDR2 SYDVKM.

The chain couples TRBV2 to TRBJ2-3, with TRBD2 matching over 7 bases. The CDR3 covers 16 residues. J was trimmed by 5 bases and V by 5 bases; bases with no gene match: 13. CDR1 is SNHLY and CDR2 is FYNNEI in the germline V gene. CDR3 sequence: CASSPAGTPVQDTQYF. CDR3 sequence (DNA): TGTGCCAGCAGTCCAGCGGGAACTCCCGTACAAGATACGCAGTATTTT.

This clone was seen a handful of times. The chain is built from TRBV10-3 and TRBJ1-5; TRBD1 is a possible D gene (6 bases). The CDR3 runs to 16 residues. With 3 bases removed from V and 0 bases from J, the gap between germline ends came to 12 bases. The germline gives CDR1 ENHRY, CDR2 SYGVKD. The CDR3 region is CAISEQGPNSNQPQHF. CDR3 sequence (DNA): TGTGCCATCAGTGAACAGGGCCCCAATAGCAATCAGCCCCAGCATTTT.

The V gene is TRBV5-4, the J gene TRBJ2-3, with 8 bases matching TRBD1. Germline V gene lookup returns CDR1 SGHNT and CDR2 YYREEE (reference sequence). V shed 0 bases, J shed 6 bases, and the junction held 6 bases outside the gene matches. The CDR3 sequence is 15 residues long. This chain's CDR3 is CASSLETGVRDTQYF. For the CDR3, the DNA is TGTGCCAGCAGCTTGGAGACAGGGGTCCGCGATACGCAGTATTTT.

The chain combines TRBV4-1 with TRBJ2-3, with 11 bases fitting TRBD2. CDR3 length equals 17 residues. V shed 4 bases and J 2 bases; nucleotides not matched to a gene: 8. Germline V gives CDR1 MGHRA, CDR2 YSYEKL. In nucleotides, the CDR3 is TGCGCCAGCAGCCCCCAGCCACTAGCGGGGGCCACAGATACGCAGTATTTT. Its protein product is CASSPQPLAGATDTQYF.

The V gene is TRBV18, the J gene TRBJ2-5, with D perhaps matching TRBD1 (6 bases). V lost 6 bases, J lost 3 bases, and 11 bases lay in between. The CDR3 extends over 13 amino acids. Germline V gene data show CDR1 as KGHSH and CDR2 as LQKENI. The CDR3 DNA reads TGTGCCAGCTCTCCGGGACACAAAGAGACCCAGTACTTC. Translation: CASSPGHKETQYF. The complete variable domain, with remaining parts taken from reference TRBV18 and TRBJ2-5, reads NAGVMQNPRHLVRRRGQEARLRCSPMKGHSHVYWYRQLPEEGLKFMVYLQKENIIDESGMPKERFSAEFPKEGPSILRIQQVVRGDSAAYFCASSPGHKETQYFGPGTRLLVL.

V is TRBV19 and J is TRBJ1-1, with unresolved D. Germline CDR1 reads LNHDA; CDR2 reads SQIVND (reference sequence). The ends were cut back, 5 bases at V and 2 bases at J, with 9 bases in the middle. The CDR3 sequence is 13 residues long. CDR3: CASSLTSNTEAFF. Written as DNA, the CDR3 is TGTGCCAGTAGTCTCACAAGTAACACTGAAGCTTTCTTT. The full variable domain, completed using reference TRBV19 and TRBJ1-1, is DGGITQSPKYLFRKEGQNVTLSCEQNLNHDAMYWYRQDPGQGLRLIYYSQIVNDFQKGDIAEGYSVSREKKESFPLTVTSAQKNPTAFYLCASSLTSNTEAFFGQGTRLTVV.

The rearrangement uses TRBV5-8 and TRBJ1-5; 9 nucleotides agree with TRBD1. The germline gives CDR1 SGHTS, CDR2 YDEGEE. V trimming: 3 bases; J trimming: 7 bases; junction bases outside the gene matches: 5. The CDR3 contains 14 residues. In DNA, the CDR3 is TGTGCCAGCAGCTCGGACAGGGGTGGACAGCCCCAGCATTTT. Its protein product is CASSSDRGGQPQHF.

The CDR3 coding sequence is TGTGCCAGCAGCCTCAGCGGACTCCCCCCTGGCGAGCAGTACTTC. The encoded protein is CASSLSGLPPGEQYF. This chain uses TRBV7-9 with TRBJ2-7; a weak D match, TRBD2 (5 bases). Germline V CDR1 and CDR2: SEHNR, FQNEAQ (reference sequence). Trimming cost V 5 bases and J 6 bases, with 20 bases left between them. This CDR3 spans 15 amino acids.

The chain uses TRBV6-2 or TRBV6-3 and TRBJ1-6; D is uncertain. The CDR3 length is 16 residues. Germline loops: CDR1 MNHEY, CDR2 SVGEGT. The V end lost 2 bases, the J end lost 5 bases, and 13 bases lay between the germline ends. The CDR3 region is CASSYIPTGDNSPLHF. DNA of the CDR3: TGTGCCAGCAGTTACATCCCGACGGGAGATAATTCACCCCTCCACTTT.

The rearrangement links TRBV30 to TRBJ2-2; 12 positions agree with TRBD1. The ends lost 2 bases at V and 4 bases at J; junction bases unmatched: 8. The CDR3 sequence is 17 residues long. Germline V gene sequence: CDR1 GTSNPN, CDR2 SVGIG (reference sequence). Written as DNA, the CDR3 is TGTGCCTGGAGTCCACCGGGACAGGGGGCGCGCACCGGGGAGCTGTTTTTT. Its protein product is CAWSPPGQGARTGELFF.

The chain combines TRBV2 with TRBJ2-5; TRBD1 is a possible D gene (5 bases). The germline V and J ends were trimmed by 8 bases and 5 bases, with 9 bases remaining between them. Germline V CDR1 and CDR2: SNHLY, FYNNEI. The CDR3 is 11 residues long. The CDR3 DNA sequence: TGTGCCAGCGGGGCTCGGGAGACCCAGTACTTC. Residues: CASGARETQYF.

The chain carries TRBV7-2 and TRBJ1-2; D call uncertain. Germline CDR1 is SGHTA and CDR2 is FQGNSA. This CDR3 is built from 15 residues. V lost 1 base and J lost 0, with 9 bases in between. CDR3 sequence (DNA): TGTGCCAGCAGCTTAGATCGTAATCCTAACTATGGCTACACCTTC. The encoded protein is CASSLDRNPNYGYTF.

This rearrangement joins TRBV19 to TRBJ1-1; the D gene is possibly TRBD1 (5 bases). The V gene lost 4 bases and the J gene lost 5 bases, with 23 bases spanning the gap. The CDR3 length is 17 residues. Germline V CDR1 and CDR2: LNHDA, SQIVND (reference sequence). The CDR3 is CASSTDGPGHPGTEAFF. In nucleotides, the CDR3 is TGTGCCAGTAGTACAGATGGACCCGGACACCCTGGGACTGAAGCTTTCTTT.

A single count supports this clone. The V gene is TRBV10-3, the J gene TRBJ2-1; TRBD2 aligns across 11 bases. The CDR3 contains 16 residues. Germline CDR1 and CDR2: ENHRY and SYGVKD. The ends lost 5 bases at V and 0 bases at J; junction bases unmatched: 3. CDR3 loop: CAISKLAGASYNEQFF. CDR3 bases: TGTGCCATCAGTAAACTAGCGGGGGCCTCCTACAATGAGCAGTTCTTC.

The genes are TRBV7-2 and TRBJ1-5; D is unresolved. V lost 0 bases to trimming and J lost 7 bases, with 13 bases between them. This CDR3 region has 15 residues. Per germline, CDR1 SGHTA and CDR2 FQGNSA. In nucleotides, the CDR3 is TGTGCCAGCAGCTTAGCTGCTGGGAGCGGGCAGCCCCAGCATTTT. This codes for CASSLAAGSGQPQHF.

This sequence joins TRBV15 and TRBJ2-3; TRBD2 agrees at 7 bases. The CDR3 is 12 amino acids. Per the germline V gene, CDR1 is LNHNV and CDR2 is YYDKDF (reference sequence). V was clipped by 5 bases and J by 5 bases; unmatched bases: 1. The CDR3 spells CATSPSGDTQYF. The CDR3 nucleotides are TGTGCCACCAGCCCTAGCGGAGATACGCAGTATTTT.

The rearrangement links TRBV29-1 to TRBJ2-7; perhaps TRBD1 as D (5 bases). V dropped 0 bases and J dropped 2 bases, with 5 bases sitting between them. Germline V lookup: CDR1 SQVTM, CDR2 ANQGSEA. This CDR3 is 12 amino acids long. The CDR3 DNA follows: TGCAGCGTTGAAGACAGGGCCTACGAGCAGTACTTC. Encoded protein: CSVEDRAYEQYF.

This clone has a single count. The rearrangement links TRBV5-1 to TRBJ1-2, with D perhaps matching TRBD1 (6 bases). Trimming left V 1 base short and J 8 bases short, with 18 bases between. The CDR3 contains 15 residues. Germline-derived CDR1 and CDR2 are SGHRS and YFSETQ. The CDR3 nucleotides read TGCGCCAGCAGCTTGTTGAGCAGGGGTACACTCGGCTACACCTTC. Translated: CASSLLSRGTLGYTF.